The table lists the clone carrying this T cell receptor (beta chain) with a few counts. Antigen: not known. The sample belongs to a study of blood T cells in healthy people across ages. Overall study findings and caveats: While age rose, TCR beta diversity per million T cells dropped in a roughly linear way. A strong correlation was seen between TCR beta diversity and naive T cell percentage.

A sample-barcoded 5' primer and a J-beta primer mix were used in a second PCR of about 6 to 11 cycles. TCRdb re-called the 5' RACE reads through MiXCR, storing one row per CDR3 protein. The table records about 1.4 million distinct CDR3 sequences, approximately 59% of them present only once. Germline CDR1 reads SEHNR; CDR2 reads FQNEAQ (reference sequence). The length of the CDR3 is 16 residues. The V segment lost 5 bases and the J segment 7 bases; nucleotides outside the gene matches: 13. The individuals who served as donors were healthy Caucasians living in Russia, aged about 6 to 95. The TCR sequence derives from a man aged 18 to 35 in good health. Sequencing was performed on blood. The gene calls are TRBV7-9 and TRBJ2-1, with 8 bases matching TRBD2. The CDR3: CASSPIGRAFGNEQFF. The CDR3, as DNA: TGTGCCAGCAGCCCGATCGGGAGGGCCTTTGGTAATGAGCAGTTCTTC.